Detailed here is one TCR beta chain. The antigen is unknown. The data were taken from a study of cytomegalovirus exposure and HLA in healthy donors. Study-level background: Earlier sequencing of 150 million to 200 million T cells yielded 90 million to 140 million unique TCR beta sequences.

Germline CDR1 and CDR2: SNHLY and FYNNEI. CDR3 length equals 13 residues. V shed 4 bases and J 4 bases; nucleotides not matched to a gene: 2. The PCR used 60 Vbeta and 13 Jbeta primers. The assay was immunoSEQ multiplex PCR, and TCRdb's table has in-frame clones only and misses some. The table lists roughly 48,000 clones, 65% to 85% of them singletons. Study observations and caveats: Among the sequence variants, a highly shared cluster was likely an artifact of sequencing. A later analysis reportedly found that, within productive TCRs, an Asian-associated ancestry cluster had fewer N-insertions than the mean observed across the roughly 700 donors. Among immune exposure information, only CMV serostatus was available.

Sequencing input: PBMCs. This clonotype originated in a man younger than 30 in good health and CMV-seronegative. The chain is built from TRBV2 and TRBJ2-5; 8 bases map to TRBD1. CDR3 DNA sequence: TGTGCCAGCAGTGTACAGGGGGGAGAGACCCAGTACTTC. Protein sequence: CASSVQGGETQYF.